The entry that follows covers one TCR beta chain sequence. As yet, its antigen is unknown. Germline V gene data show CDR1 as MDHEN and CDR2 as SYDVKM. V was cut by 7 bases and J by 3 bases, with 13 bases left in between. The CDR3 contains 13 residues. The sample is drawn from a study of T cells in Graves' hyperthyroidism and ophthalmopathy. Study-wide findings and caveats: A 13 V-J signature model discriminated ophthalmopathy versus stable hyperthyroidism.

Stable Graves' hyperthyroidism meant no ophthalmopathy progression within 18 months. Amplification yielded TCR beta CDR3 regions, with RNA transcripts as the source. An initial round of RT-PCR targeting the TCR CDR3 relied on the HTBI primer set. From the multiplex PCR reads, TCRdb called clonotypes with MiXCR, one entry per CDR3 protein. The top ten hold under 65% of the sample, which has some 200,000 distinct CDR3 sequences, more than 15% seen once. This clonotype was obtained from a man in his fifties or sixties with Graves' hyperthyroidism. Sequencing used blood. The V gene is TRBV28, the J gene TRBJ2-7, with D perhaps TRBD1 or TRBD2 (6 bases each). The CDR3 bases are TGTGCCAGCATCGGGGGCACCTTCTACGAGCAGTACTTC. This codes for CASIGGTFYEQYF. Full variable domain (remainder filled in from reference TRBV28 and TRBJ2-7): DVKVTQSSRYLVKRTGEKVFLECVQDMDHENMFWYRQDPGLGLRLIYFSYDVKMKEKGDIPEGYSVSREKKERFSLILESASTNQTSMYLCASIGGTFYEQYFGPGTRLTVT.